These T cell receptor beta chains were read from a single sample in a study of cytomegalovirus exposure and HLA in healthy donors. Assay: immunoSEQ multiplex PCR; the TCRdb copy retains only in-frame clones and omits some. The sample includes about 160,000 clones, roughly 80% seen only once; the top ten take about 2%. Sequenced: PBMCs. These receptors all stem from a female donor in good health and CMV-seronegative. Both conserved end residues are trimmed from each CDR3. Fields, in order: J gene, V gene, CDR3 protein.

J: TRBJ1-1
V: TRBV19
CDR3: ASREPTGGLAAF

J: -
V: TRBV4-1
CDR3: ASSQGQGAGEQY

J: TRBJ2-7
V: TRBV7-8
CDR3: ASSLGLDYEQY

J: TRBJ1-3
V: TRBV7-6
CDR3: ASSFATVTSGNTIY

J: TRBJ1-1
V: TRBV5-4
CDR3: ASSLGQEEGF

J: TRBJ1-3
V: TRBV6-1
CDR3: ASSEATDTIY

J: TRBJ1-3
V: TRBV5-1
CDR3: ASSFGQGNTIY

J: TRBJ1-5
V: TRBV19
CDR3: ASSIVGAQPQH

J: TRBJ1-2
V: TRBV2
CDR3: ASTPDYGYT

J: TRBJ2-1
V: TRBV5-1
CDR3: ASSPGENEQF